This T cell receptor (beta chain) is drawn from a study of response to subunit inactivated influenza vaccine. Unmatched junction bases numbered 10, after V lost 7 bases and J lost 6 bases. CDR3 size: 14 residues. CDR1 is SNHLY and CDR2 is FYNNEI in the germline V gene. From the RT-PCR reads, TCRdb called clonotypes with MiXCR, one entry per CDR3 protein. The table records hundreds of thousands of distinct CDR3 sequences, roughly 15% of them present only once. The sequence was collected from a man between 45 and 60 years old who received an inactivated influenza vaccine. The sample in question was PBMCs from blood, obtained approximately 15 days before vaccination. This chain uses TRBV2 with TRBJ2-3; 7 bases are a match to TRBD2. The CDR3 DNA sequence: TGTGCCAGCACGTCCCTAGCGGAGCTGGATACGCAGTATTTT. It encodes CASTSLAELDTQYF.